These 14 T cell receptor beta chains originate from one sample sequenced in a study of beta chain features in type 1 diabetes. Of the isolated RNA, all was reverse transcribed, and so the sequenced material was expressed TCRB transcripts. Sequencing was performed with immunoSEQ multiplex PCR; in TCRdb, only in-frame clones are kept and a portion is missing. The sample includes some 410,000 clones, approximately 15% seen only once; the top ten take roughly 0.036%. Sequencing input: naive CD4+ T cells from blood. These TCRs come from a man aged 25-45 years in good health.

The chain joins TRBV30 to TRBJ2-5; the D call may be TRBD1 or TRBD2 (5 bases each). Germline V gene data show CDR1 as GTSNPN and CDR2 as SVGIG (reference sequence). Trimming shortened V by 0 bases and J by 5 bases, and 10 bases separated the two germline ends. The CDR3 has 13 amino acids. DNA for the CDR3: TGTGCCTGGAGTGTAAGAGGGGTGGAGACCCAGTACTTC. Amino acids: CAWSVRGVETQYF.

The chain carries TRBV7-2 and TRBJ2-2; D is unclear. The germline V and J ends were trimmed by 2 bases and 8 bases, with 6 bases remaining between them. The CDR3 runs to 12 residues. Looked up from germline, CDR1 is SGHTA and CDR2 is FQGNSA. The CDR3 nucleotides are TGTGCCAGCAGCTTAATGTGGGGGGAGCTGTTTTTT. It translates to CASSLMWGELFF. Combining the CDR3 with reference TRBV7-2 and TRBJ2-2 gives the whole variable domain GAGVSQSPSNKVTEKGKDVELRCDPISGHTALYWYRQSLGQGLEFLIYFQGNSAPDKSGLPSDRFSAERTGGSVSTLTIQRTQQEDSAVYLCASSLMWGELFFGEGSRLTVL.

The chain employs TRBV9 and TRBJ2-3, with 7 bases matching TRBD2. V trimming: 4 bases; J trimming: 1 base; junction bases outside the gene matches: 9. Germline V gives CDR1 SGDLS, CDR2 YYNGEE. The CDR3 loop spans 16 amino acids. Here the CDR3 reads CASSSSPAGGTDTQYF. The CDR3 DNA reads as TGTGCCAGCAGCTCATCCCCCGCGGGAGGCACAGATACGCAGTATTTT.

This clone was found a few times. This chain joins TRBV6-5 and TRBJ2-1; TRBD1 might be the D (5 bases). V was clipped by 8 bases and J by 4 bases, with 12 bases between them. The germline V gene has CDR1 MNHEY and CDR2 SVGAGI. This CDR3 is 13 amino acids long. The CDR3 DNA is TGTGCCAGCGGCCCCCGACAGTACAATGAGCAGTTCTTC. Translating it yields CASGPRQYNEQFF.

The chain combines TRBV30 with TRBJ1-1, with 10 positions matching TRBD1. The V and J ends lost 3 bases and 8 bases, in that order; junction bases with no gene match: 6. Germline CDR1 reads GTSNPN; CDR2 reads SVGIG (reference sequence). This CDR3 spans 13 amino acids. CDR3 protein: CAWSGDRGLEAFF. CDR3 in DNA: TGTGCCTGGAGCGGGGACAGGGGACTGGAAGCTTTCTTT. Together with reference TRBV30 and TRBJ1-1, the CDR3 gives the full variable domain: SQTIHQWPATLVQPVGSPLSLECTVEGTSNPNLYWYRQAAGRGLQLLFYSVGIGQISSEVPQNLSASRPQDRQFILSSKKLLLSDSGFYLCAWSGDRGLEAFFGQGTRLTVV.

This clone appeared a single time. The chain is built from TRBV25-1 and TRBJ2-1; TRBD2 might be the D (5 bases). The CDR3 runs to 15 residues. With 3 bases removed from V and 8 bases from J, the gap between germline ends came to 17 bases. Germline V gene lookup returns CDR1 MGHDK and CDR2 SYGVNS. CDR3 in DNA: TGTGCCAGCAGTGATGGGCGAGACTCGAGGGATGAGCAGTTCTTC. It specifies CASSDGRDSRDEQFF.

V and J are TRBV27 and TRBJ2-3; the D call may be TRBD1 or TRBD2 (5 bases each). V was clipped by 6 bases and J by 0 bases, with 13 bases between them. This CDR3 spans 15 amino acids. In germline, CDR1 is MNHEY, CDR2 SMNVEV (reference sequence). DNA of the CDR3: TGTGCCAGCAGACTCGAGGGGATTAGCACAGATACGCAGTATTTT. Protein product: CASRLEGISTDTQYF.

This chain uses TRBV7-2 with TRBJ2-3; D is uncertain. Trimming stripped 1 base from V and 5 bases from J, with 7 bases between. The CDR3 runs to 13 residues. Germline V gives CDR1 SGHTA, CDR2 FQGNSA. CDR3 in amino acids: CASSLVPGDTQYF. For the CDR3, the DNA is TGTGCCAGCAGCTTAGTACCCGGAGATACGCAGTATTTT.

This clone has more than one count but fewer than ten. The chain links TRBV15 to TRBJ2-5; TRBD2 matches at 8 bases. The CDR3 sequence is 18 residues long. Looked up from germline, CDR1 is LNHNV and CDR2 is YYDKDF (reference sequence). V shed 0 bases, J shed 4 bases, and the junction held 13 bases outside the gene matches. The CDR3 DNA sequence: TGTGCCACCAGCAGAGATCTAACAAAACGGGAGGGCCGAGAGACCCAGTACTTC. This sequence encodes CATSRDLTKREGRETQYF.

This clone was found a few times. Here the CDR3 reads CASGPTLNTEAFF. In DNA form, the CDR3 reads TGTGCCAGCGGGCCCACCCTGAACACTGAAGCTTTCTTT. The genes are TRBV11-2 and TRBJ1-1; D unclear. Looked up from germline, CDR1 is SGHAT and CDR2 is FQNNGV. The CDR3 runs 13 residues. Trimming removed 8 bases from V and 0 bases from J, with 10 bases in between.

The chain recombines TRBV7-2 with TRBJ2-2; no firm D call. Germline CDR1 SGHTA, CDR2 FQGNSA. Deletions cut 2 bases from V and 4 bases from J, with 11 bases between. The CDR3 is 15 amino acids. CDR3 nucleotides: TGTGCCAGCAGCTTATCCCGGGCCGGCACCGGGGAGCTGTTTTTT. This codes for CASSLSRAGTGELFF.

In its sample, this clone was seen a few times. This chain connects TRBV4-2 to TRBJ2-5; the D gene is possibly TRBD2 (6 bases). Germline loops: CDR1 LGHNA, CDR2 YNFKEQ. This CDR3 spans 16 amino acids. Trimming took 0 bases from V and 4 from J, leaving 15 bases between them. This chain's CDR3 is CASSQERVGGLETQYF. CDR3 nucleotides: TGTGCCAGCAGCCAAGAAAGGGTGGGGGGACTAGAGACCCAGTACTTC.

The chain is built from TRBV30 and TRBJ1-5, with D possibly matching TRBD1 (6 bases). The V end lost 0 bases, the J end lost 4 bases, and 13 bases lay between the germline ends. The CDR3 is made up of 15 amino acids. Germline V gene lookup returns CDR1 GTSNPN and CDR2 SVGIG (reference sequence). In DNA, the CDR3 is TGTGCCTGGAGTGTACGCGGACAGCTTAATCAGCCCCAGCATTTT. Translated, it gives CAWSVRGQLNQPQHF.

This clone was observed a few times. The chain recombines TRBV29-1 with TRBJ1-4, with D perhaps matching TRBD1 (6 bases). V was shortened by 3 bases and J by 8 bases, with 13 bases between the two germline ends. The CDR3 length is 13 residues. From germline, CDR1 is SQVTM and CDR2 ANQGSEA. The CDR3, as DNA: TGCAGCGTTGAGGCAGGGGCATGGGAAAAACTGTTTTTT. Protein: CSVEAGAWEKLFF.